One sample yielded the 9 T cell receptor beta chains listed below, sequenced in a study of identifying expanded T cells in peripheral blood. Sequenced by immunoSEQ multiplex PCR; TCRdb stores in-frame clones only, minus some. The table records 80,000 to 90,000 clones, roughly 90% of them present only once. Sequencing input: blood. The receptors shown here come from a person aged 18 to 75 in good health.

V is TRBV11-2 and J is TRBJ2-3; D possibly corresponds to TRBD2 (7 bases). Germline V gives CDR1 SGHAT, CDR2 FQNNGV. V was cut by 5 bases and J by 2 bases, with 26 bases left in between. This CDR3 has 19 amino acids. The CDR3 DNA reads as TGTGCCAGCAGCGCCTCCTTTGGGGCCTGGGGGGGGGCCACAGATACGCAGTATTTT. Protein: CASSASFGAWGGATDTQYF.

This chain joins TRBV30 and TRBJ1-2, with D possibly TRBD1 on 5 matching bases. Germline V gene sequence: CDR1 GTSNPN, CDR2 SVGIG (reference sequence). The CDR3 runs to 14 residues. V gave up 2 bases and J gave up 3 bases, with 13 bases separating them. Written as DNA, the CDR3 is TGTGCCTGGAGTTTGGGCGGGGACGACTATGGCTACACCTTC. Its translation: CAWSLGGDDYGYTF. The whole variable domain, remainder taken from reference TRBV30 and TRBJ1-2, is SQTIHQWPATLVQPVGSPLSLECTVEGTSNPNLYWYRQAAGRGLQLLFYSVGIGQISSEVPQNLSASRPQDRQFILSSKKLLLSDSGFYLCAWSLGGDDYGYTFGSGTRLTVV.

This sequence joins TRBV30 and TRBJ2-5; weak D call: TRBD2 (5 bases). The CDR3 sequence is 15 residues long. Germline-derived CDR1 and CDR2 are GTSNPN and SVGIG (reference sequence). Trimming pared 1 base from V and 1 base from J, leaving 13 bases between. The CDR3 reads CAWSGGLGLQETQYF. In DNA form, the CDR3 reads TGTGCCTGGAGTGGGGGTTTAGGACTCCAAGAGACCCAGTACTTC.

The chain is built from TRBV28 and TRBJ2-4; no reliable D call. From germline, CDR1 is MDHEN and CDR2 SYDVKM. V gave up 2 bases and J gave up 9 bases, with 11 bases separating them. The CDR3 loop spans 13 amino acids. The CDR3 sequence is CASSLAIPGIQYF. The CDR3, as DNA: TGTGCCAGCAGTTTAGCCATTCCAGGCATTCAGTACTTC. The full variable domain, rest sourced from reference TRBV28 and TRBJ2-4, is DVKVTQSSRYLVKRTGEKVFLECVQDMDHENMFWYRQDPGLGLRLIYFSYDVKMKEKGDIPEGYSVSREKKERFSLILESASTNQTSMYLCASSLAIPGIQYFGAGTRLSVL.

The chain combines TRBV28 with TRBJ1-2; 11 bases are shared with TRBD1. J was trimmed by 3 bases and V by 2 bases; bases with no gene match: 2. Per germline, CDR1 MDHEN and CDR2 SYDVKM. The CDR3 totals 15 residues. The CDR3, as DNA: TGTGCCAGCAGTTTACCGGACAGGGGGCACTATGGCTACACCTTC. Encoded protein: CASSLPDRGHYGYTF.

The chain recombines TRBV6-6 with TRBJ1-5; no clear D. This CDR3 contains 13 residues. Germline loops: CDR1 MNHNY, CDR2 SVGAGI (reference sequence). Trimming removed 4 bases at V and 5 bases at J, with 9 bases between. CDR3 sequence (DNA): TGTGCCAGCAGTTCATGGACCTATCAGCCCCAGCATTTT. Amino acids: CASSSWTYQPQHF.

The gene calls are TRBV7-2 and TRBJ2-1, with a tentative D call TRBD2 (5 bases). This CDR3 has 14 amino acids. Germline V gives CDR1 SGHTA, CDR2 FQGNSA. The V end was cut by 3 bases, the J end by 3 bases, with 9 bases between. DNA for the CDR3: TGTGCCAGCAGCTTTATTGGAGGCTACAATGAGCAGTTCTTC. As protein: CASSFIGGYNEQFF.

The chain employs TRBV30 and TRBJ1-4; 10 bases line up with TRBD1. Germline V gene lookup returns CDR1 GTSNPN and CDR2 SVGIG (reference sequence). CDR3 size: 13 residues. J gave up 9 bases and V 8 bases, and 9 bases lay outside the gene matches. Here the CDR3 reads CAGRQGASQKLFF. The CDR3 DNA reads TGTGCCGGTCGACAGGGGGCAAGTCAAAAACTGTTTTTT.

The rearrangement uses TRBV4-1 and TRBJ1-2; 9 positions match TRBD1. This CDR3 has 14 amino acids. The J segment lost 9 bases and the V segment lost 4 bases, leaving 9 bases of the junction unmatched. CDR1 and CDR2 from the germline V gene are MGHRA and YSYEKL. In nucleotides, the CDR3 is TGCGCCAGCAGCCGTAGTACAGGGGGCCCTAGCTACACCTTC. Encoded protein: CASSRSTGGPSYTF.